What follows are 27 T cell receptor beta chains derived from one specimen sequenced in a study of OX40 agonist ivuxolimab in advanced cancers. The repertoire was sequenced with immunoSEQ multiplex PCR; TCRdb's copy has only in-frame clones and lacks some. The sample includes tens of thousands of clones, just over 90% of them seen just once. The sample in question was CD4+ or CD8+ T cells sorted from blood, obtained in a trial of the OX40 agonist ivuxolimab. Every receptor here comes from an adult with an advanced solid tumor such as melanoma, head and neck, liver or kidney cancer.

J is TRBJ2-2 and V is TRBV21-1; the D call in the table, TRBD2, was not verified against the DNA. TRBV21-1 is a known pseudogene. There are 16 residues in the CDR3. The CDR3 here is CASSKALAANTGELFF. CDR3 DNA: TGTGCCAGCAGCAAAGCGCTAGCGGCGAACACCGGGGAGCTGTTTTTT.

This clone was seen a handful of times. This chain joins TRBV10-3 and TRBJ2-3; 8 positions match TRBD2. Germline V gives CDR1 ENHRY, CDR2 SYGVKD. Trimming removed 4 bases from V and 1 base from J; junction bases left unmatched: 4. The CDR3 is 15 residues long. CDR3 sequence reads: CAISANGRGTDTQYF. Written as DNA, the CDR3 is TGTGCCATCAGTGCAAACGGGAGGGGCACAGATACGCAGTATTTT.

This chain joins TRBV4-2 and TRBJ2-7; 8 bases fit TRBD1. Germline V gives CDR1 LGHNA, CDR2 YNFKEQ. This CDR3 spans 14 amino acids. Trimming took 3 bases from V and 2 from J; bases not matched to a gene: 3. The chain's CDR3 is CASSQDRATYEQYF. The DNA of the CDR3 is TGTGCCAGCAGCCAGGACAGGGCTACCTACGAGCAGTACTTC.

The genes are TRBV5-1 and TRBJ2-1, with D maybe TRBD2 (5 bases). Germline V lookup: CDR1 SGHRS, CDR2 YFSETQ. The CDR3 totals 14 residues. The V end lost 7 bases, the J end lost 0 bases, and 11 bases lay between the germline ends. The CDR3 region is CASGSLSSYNEQFF. For the CDR3, the DNA is TGCGCCAGCGGGAGTTTAAGCTCCTACAATGAGCAGTTCTTC.

The chain couples TRBV7-9 to TRBJ1-1; 7 nucleotides match TRBD1. The CDR3 has 15 residues. Germline V lookup: CDR1 SEHNR, CDR2 FQNEAQ (reference sequence). With V trimmed by 1 base and J by 7 bases, 9 bases remained unmatched. The CDR3 DNA reads as TGTGCCAGCAGCTTAGTCGGGACAGCATCCGATGAAGCTTTCTTT. Its translation is CASSLVGTASDEAFF.

V gene TRBV6-1 combines with J gene TRBJ2-7, with a tentative D call TRBD2 (5 bases). This CDR3 has 14 residues. The V gene's germline CDR1 is MNHNS and CDR2 SASEGT. The V end lost 7 bases, the J end lost 3 bases, and 16 bases lay between the germline ends. The DNA for the CDR3 is TGTGCCAGCACGGGGTCACGGTACGGCTACGAGCAGTACTTC. Its translation is CASTGSRYGYEQYF.

The chain recombines TRBV11-2 with TRBJ1-3; 7 positions match TRBD1. Germline V lookup: CDR1 SGHAT, CDR2 FQNNGV. V shed 5 bases, J shed 4 bases, and the junction held 8 bases outside the gene matches. The length of the CDR3 is 15 residues. CDR3 in DNA: TGTGCCAGCAGCCCGGGACAGTATCTAGGAAACACCATATATTTT. This gives the protein CASSPGQYLGNTIYF.

The chain carries TRBV11-2 and TRBJ1-1, with 7 bases lining up with TRBD1. The V and J ends lost 6 bases and 8 bases, in that order; junction bases with no gene match: 9. The CDR3 length is 13 residues. Looked up from germline, CDR1 is SGHAT and CDR2 is FQNNGV. Here the CDR3 reads CASRRTGVREAFF. The DNA of the CDR3 is TGTGCCAGCAGGCGCACAGGGGTTCGCGAAGCTTTCTTT.

V is TRBV19 and J is TRBJ2-3; no clear D gene. The ends were cut back, 0 bases at V and 0 bases at J, with 19 bases in the middle. From germline, CDR1 is LNHDA and CDR2 SQIVND (reference sequence). The CDR3 is 19 amino acids. CDR3 sequence reads: CASSIDILGWGNSTDTQYF. In DNA, the CDR3 is TGTGCCAGTAGTATAGACATCTTAGGATGGGGTAATAGCACAGATACGCAGTATTTT.

This chain uses TRBV2 with TRBJ2-7, with 11 bases aligning to TRBD1. The CDR3 covers 16 residues. CDR1 and CDR2 from the germline V gene are SNHLY and FYNNEI. Trimming removed 8 bases from V and 7 bases from J; junction bases left unmatched: 16. Written as DNA, the CDR3 is TGTGCCAGCCTCCCTTACATTGGGACAGGGGGTGAGGAGCAGTACTTC. Protein product: CASLPYIGTGGEEQYF.

The J gene is TRBJ2-2, the V gene TRBV9; no clear D gene. Trimming shortened V by 0 bases and J by 6 bases, and 6 bases separated the two germline ends. The length of the CDR3 is 13 residues. Germline V lookup: CDR1 SGDLS, CDR2 YYNGEE. CDR3 coding DNA: TGTGCCAGCAGCGTAGACCGGGCCGGGGAGCTGTTTTTT. Translating it yields CASSVDRAGELFF. The full variable domain, completed using reference TRBV9 and TRBJ2-2, is DSGVTQTPKHLITATGQRVTLRCSPRSGDLSVYWYQQSLDQGLQFLIQYYNGEERAKGNILERFSAQQFPDLHSELNLSSLELGDSALYFCASSVDRAGELFFGEGSRLTVL.

This clone was found a few times. This sample includes further DNA sequences coding for the same CDR3. This chain connects TRBV10-3 to TRBJ2-3; perhaps TRBD1 as D (5 bases). In germline, CDR1 is ENHRY, CDR2 SYGVKD. Trimming removed 0 bases from V and 1 base from J, with 8 bases in between. The length of the CDR3 is 15 residues. The chain's CDR3 is CAISESGRGTDTQYF. CDR3 DNA sequence: TGTGCCATCAGTGAGTCAGGCAGGGGCACAGATACGCAGTATTTT.

The V call is TRBV7-2, the J call TRBJ2-7; D is tentatively TRBD1 or TRBD2 (6 bases each). Between the trimmed V and J ends, which lost 0 bases and 3 bases, there was a span of 12 bases. Germline V gene sequence: CDR1 SGHTA, CDR2 FQGNSA. The length of the CDR3 is 15 residues. For the CDR3, the DNA is TGTGCCAGCAGCTTAGCGTTAGGGGGACTCTACGAGCAGTACTTC. Translated, it gives CASSLALGGLYEQYF.

The chain recombines TRBV27 with TRBJ2-6; no definite D call. This CDR3 comprises 16 residues. V lost 2 bases and J 1 base, leaving 9 bases between the germline ends. Germline loops: CDR1 MNHEY, CDR2 SMNVEV (reference sequence). The CDR3 DNA reads as TGTGCCAGCAGTTTAAGGTCTAGATCTGGGGCCAACGTCCTGACTTTC. This translates into CASSLRSRSGANVLTF.

This clone has just a few counts. The chain couples TRBV15 to TRBJ1-2; D call uncertain. The CDR3 is 15 amino acids. Trimming cost V 0 bases and J 5 bases, with 13 bases left between them. CDR1 and CDR2 from the germline V gene are LNHNV and YYDKDF (reference sequence). This CDR3 is CATSRDVTRGYGYTF. The CDR3 bases are TGTGCCACCAGCAGAGATGTCACCCGCGGGTATGGCTACACCTTC. Full variable domain (rest looked up from reference TRBV15 and TRBJ1-2): DAMVIQNPRYQVTQFGKPVTLSCSQTLNHNVMYWYQQKSSQAPKLLFHYYDKDFNNEADTPDNFQSRRPNTSFCFLDIRSPGLGDTAMYLCATSRDVTRGYGYTFGSGTRLTVV.

The V call is TRBV27, the J call TRBJ1-5; D perhaps matches TRBD1 (6 bases). Germline V gene lookup returns CDR1 MNHEY and CDR2 SMNVEV (reference sequence). There are 14 residues in the CDR3. The germline V and J ends were trimmed by 2 bases and 9 bases, with 14 bases remaining between them. The CDR3 coding sequence is TGTGCCAGCAGTTTAAGGGGGGAGGTTATGCCCCAGCATTTT. It yields the protein CASSLRGEVMPQHF.

This clone appeared once. V and J are TRBV19 and TRBJ2-7; D may be TRBD1 or TRBD2 (5 bases each). Trimming shortened V by 6 bases and J by 7 bases, and 10 bases separated the two germline ends. The CDR3 runs to 11 residues. Germline-derived CDR1 and CDR2 are LNHDA and SQIVND (reference sequence). CDR3 loop: CASRWGLEQYF. The CDR3 DNA follows: TGTGCCAGTAGGTGGGGGTTGGAGCAGTACTTC. The variable domain in full, with the rest retrieved from reference TRBV19 and TRBJ2-7, is DGGITQSPKYLFRKEGQNVTLSCEQNLNHDAMYWYRQDPGQGLRLIYYSQIVNDFQKGDIAEGYSVSREKKESFPLTVTSAQKNPTAFYLCASRWGLEQYFGPGTRLTVT.

The chain is built from TRBV13 and TRBJ2-2, with no clear D. Trimming took 11 bases from V and 7 from J, leaving 11 bases between them. Per the germline V gene, CDR1 is PRHDT and CDR2 is FYEKMQ (reference sequence). CDR3 size: 11 residues. CDR3: CAGEIGGELFF. CDR3 nucleotide sequence: TGTGCCGGCGAGATTGGCGGGGAGCTGTTTTTT.

This chain uses TRBV9 with TRBJ2-1; 11 nucleotides line up with TRBD2. CDR1 SGDLS and CDR2 YYNGEE come from the germline V gene. The V segment lost 0 bases and the J segment 2 bases; nucleotides outside the gene matches: 1. This CDR3 is built from 16 residues. The CDR3 sequence is CASSVVSGGAYNEQFF. DNA for the CDR3: TGTGCCAGCAGCGTAGTTAGCGGGGGGGCCTACAATGAGCAGTTCTTC.

This clone was observed a single time. This chain joins TRBV7-3 and TRBJ1-1; tentatively, D is TRBD1 (5 bases). Germline assignment: CDR1 SGHTA and CDR2 FQGTGA. This CDR3 has 14 amino acids. The V end lost 0 bases, the J end lost 7 bases, and 12 bases lay between the germline ends. CDR3 amino acids: CASSLTGDGNEAFF. CDR3 nucleotide sequence: TGTGCCAGCAGCTTAACCGGGGACGGTAATGAAGCTTTCTTT.

The rearrangement links TRBV7-9 to TRBJ2-5; 9 bases are shared with TRBD1. The CDR3 is made up of 14 amino acids. Losses at the gene ends were 4 bases for V and 5 bases for J; bases not matched to a gene: 5. Germline V CDR1 and CDR2: SEHNR, FQNEAQ (reference sequence). CDR3 in amino acids: CASSWGQGLETQYF. CDR3 DNA: TGTGCCAGCAGCTGGGGACAGGGACTGGAGACCCAGTACTTC.

The chain uses TRBV30 and TRBJ1-1; D is ambiguous. The CDR3 runs to 10 residues. Trimming took 4 bases from V and 3 from J, leaving 3 bases between them. Germline-derived CDR1 and CDR2 are GTSNPN and SVGIG (reference sequence). CDR3 protein: CAWMDTEAFF. Here the CDR3 DNA reads TGTGCCTGGATGGACACTGAAGCTTTCTTT.

In its sample, this clone is medium-sized. CDR3 amino acids: CASSEFSGGHATDTQYF. The CDR3 region has the DNA TGTGCCAGCAGTGAATTCAGCGGGGGCCACGCGACAGATACGCAGTATTTT. The V call is TRBV27, the J call TRBJ2-3, with 8 bases lining up with TRBD2. This CDR3 region has 17 residues. V lost 5 bases, J lost 3 bases, and 13 bases stayed unmatched. Looked up from germline, CDR1 is MNHEY and CDR2 is SMNVEV (reference sequence).

The chain recombines TRBV5-6 with TRBJ2-7; no clear D gene. Trimming took off 2 bases at V and 7 bases at J, with 13 bases between the two ends. Germline CDR1 SGHDT, CDR2 YYEEEE. CDR3 length equals 13 residues. The CDR3 DNA reads as TGTGCCAGCAGCTTCCTCGGGTTTGCTGAGCAGTACTTC. The encoded protein is CASSFLGFAEQYF.

The table lists this clone with a count of one. The rearrangement links TRBV13 to TRBJ2-7; D may match TRBD1 or TRBD2 (5 bases each). Between the trimmed V and J ends, which lost 6 bases and 2 bases, there was a span of 14 bases. The CDR3 length is 14 residues. In germline, CDR1 is PRHDT, CDR2 FYEKMQ (reference sequence). CDR3 DNA sequence: TGTGCCAGCAGTCTCCGGGACGGCACCTACGAGCAGTACTTC. It translates to CASSLRDGTYEQYF.

CDR3 nucleotide sequence: TGTGCCAGCAGCCTCACTTGGACAGCTAACTATGGCTACACCTTC. Its translation is CASSLTWTANYGYTF. The gene calls are TRBV5-5 and TRBJ1-2; D is perhaps TRBD1 (6 bases). Germline V lookup: CDR1 SGHKS, CDR2 YYEKEE (reference sequence). V lost 4 bases and J lost 0, with 13 bases in between. The CDR3 extends over 15 amino acids.

The chain links TRBV27 to TRBJ1-5; D possibly corresponds to TRBD1 (5 bases). This CDR3 has 15 residues. V shed 3 bases and J shed 1 base, with 10 bases lying between them. CDR1 is MNHEY, CDR2 SMNVEV, per germline (reference sequence). The CDR3 DNA sequence: TGTGCCAGCAGTTTGGCAGGGAGAAGCAATCAGCCCCAGCATTTT. It codes for CASSLAGRSNQPQHF.